The 3 T cell receptor beta chains given below trace back to one sample, sequenced in a study of shared clonotypes between healthy human individuals. TCRdb's copy holds only in-frame clones and misses some; the assay was immunoSEQ multiplex PCR. The sample lists 1.5 million to 1.9 million clones; 95% to 99% were seen once. Sequencing used naive CD4+ T cells sorted from blood. Subset here: CD45RA+ positively selected. These receptors originate from a man aged 25 to 45 in good health.

The chain combines TRBV28 with TRBJ2-7; the D gene is possibly TRBD2 (5 bases). Germline V gene data show CDR1 as MDHEN and CDR2 as SYDVKM. This CDR3 region has 14 residues. Trimming cost V 10 bases and J 3 bases, with 19 bases left between them. CDR3 DNA sequence: TGTGCCATCTCTCCCGGAGGTGGTCGCTACGAGCAGTACTTC. Protein product: CAISPGGGRYEQYF.

CDR3 in amino acids: CASSKRPGRGLAGVEQYF. In DNA, the CDR3 is TGTGCCAGCAGCAAAAGGCCCGGTCGCGGACTAGCGGGTGTCGAGCAGTACTTC. The chain uses TRBV28 and TRBJ2-7; 11 bases line up with TRBD2. Trimming at V came to 6 bases and at J to 6 bases, leaving 19 bases not matched to a gene. The CDR3 runs 18 residues. CDR1 is MDHEN, CDR2 SYDVKM, per germline. Full variable domain (remainder filled in from reference TRBV28 and TRBJ2-7): DVKVTQSSRYLVKRTGEKVFLECVQDMDHENMFWYRQDPGLGLRLIYFSYDVKMKEKGDIPEGYSVSREKKERFSLILESASTNQTSMYLCASSKRPGRGLAGVEQYFGPGTRLTVT.

The V and J genes are TRBV11-2 and TRBJ2-3, with 9 bases matching TRBD2. Trimming at V came to 2 bases and at J to 6 bases, leaving 15 bases not matched to a gene. Germline V CDR1 and CDR2: SGHAT, FQNNGV. This CDR3 region has 18 residues. This CDR3 is CASSLRSGGAGGLDTQYF. The CDR3 nucleotides are TGTGCCAGCAGCTTAAGGTCAGGCGGAGCGGGAGGCCTGGATACGCAGTATTTT.